The TCR beta chain described here comes from a study of blood T cell repertoires in COVID-19. Looking at the study overall: T cells, B-cell-depleted T cells, or PBMCs provided the cDNA or gDNA that served as material.

V was clipped by 4 bases and J by 7 bases, with 17 bases between them. Germline V gives CDR1 SGHRS, CDR2 YFSETQ. CDR3 length: 15 residues. Seattle-derived patients entered the study during active infection and were followed longitudinally. Profiling relied on immunoSEQ multiplex PCR, and the TCRdb table lists in-frame clones only, not all of them. Of 150,000 to 200,000 clones in the sample, roughly 84% were seen once. This clone has a single count. The V and J genes are TRBV5-1 and TRBJ1-4; D perhaps matches TRBD1 (6 bases). This sequence was found in a woman aged 70-85 years with COVID-19, enrolled during active disease. The specimen sequenced was peripheral blood. In DNA, the CDR3 is TGCGCCAGCAGCCCCCTGACAGGCGGAATTGAAAAACTGTTTTTT. Protein product: CASSPLTGGIEKLFF.